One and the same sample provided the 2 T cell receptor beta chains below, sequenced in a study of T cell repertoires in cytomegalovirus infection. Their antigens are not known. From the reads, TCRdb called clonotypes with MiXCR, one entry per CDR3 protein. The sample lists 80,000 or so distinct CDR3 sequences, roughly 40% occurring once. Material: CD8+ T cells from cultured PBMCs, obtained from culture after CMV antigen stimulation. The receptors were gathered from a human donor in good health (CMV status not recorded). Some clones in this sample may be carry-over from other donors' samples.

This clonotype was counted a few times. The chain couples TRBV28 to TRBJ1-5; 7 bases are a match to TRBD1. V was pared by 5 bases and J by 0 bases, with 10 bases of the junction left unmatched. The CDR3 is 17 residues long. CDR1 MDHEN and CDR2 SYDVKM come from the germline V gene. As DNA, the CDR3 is TGTGCCAGCAGTGAAGCCGGGACAGAGTATAGCAATCAGCCCCAGCATTTT. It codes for CASSEAGTEYSNQPQHF.

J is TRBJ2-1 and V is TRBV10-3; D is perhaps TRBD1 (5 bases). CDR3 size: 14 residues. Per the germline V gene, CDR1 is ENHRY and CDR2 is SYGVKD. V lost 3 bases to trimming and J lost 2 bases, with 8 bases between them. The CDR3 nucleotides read TGTGCCATCAGTGACAGGGAAACCTACAATGAGCAGTTCTTC. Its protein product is CAISDRETYNEQFF.